This entry concerns a single T cell receptor beta chain. Trimming removed 0 bases from V and 8 bases from J, with 10 bases in between. This CDR3 has 13 amino acids. Germline CDR1 reads SGHNT; CDR2 reads YYREEE (reference sequence). The data derive from a study of blood T cell repertoires in COVID-19. Libraries were prepared by immunoSEQ multiplex PCR; TCRdb keeps only in-frame clonotypes and omits some of them. Among around 100,000 clones, approximately 80% were seen once, and the ten largest hold about 12%. The receptor was derived from an older woman with acute or convalescent COVID-19. What was sequenced was peripheral blood. The V and J genes are TRBV5-4 and TRBJ2-3; a weak D match, TRBD1 (5 bases). The CDR3 reads CASSLDQGSTQYF. In DNA form, the CDR3 reads TGTGCCAGCAGCTTGGACCAGGGCAGTACGCAGTATTTT. The full variable domain, with the rest looked up from reference TRBV5-4 and TRBJ2-3, is ETGVTQSPTHLIKTRGQQVTLRCSSQSGHNTVSWYQQALGQGPQFIFQYYREEENGRGNFPPRFSGLQFPNYSSELNVNALELDDSALYLCASSLDQGSTQYFGPGTRLTVL.